Each of the 10 T cell receptor beta chains below was sequenced from the same sample in a study of blood T cell repertoires in COVID-19. Clones were sequenced by immunoSEQ multiplex PCR, and TCRdb holds only the in-frame ones, with some missing. The profile shows tens of thousands of clones, over 85% of them singletons. The source material was peripheral blood. These receptors all stem from a man of 80 years or more with active or convalescent COVID-19.

The chain joins TRBV5-1 to TRBJ2-7, with 8 positions matching TRBD2. The V gene's germline CDR1 is SGHRS and CDR2 YFSETQ. Unmatched junction bases numbered 10, after V lost 4 bases and J lost 7 bases. The CDR3 consists of 14 residues. The CDR3 DNA reads TGCGCCAGCAGCGTTGGACTAGCCTCCTCAGAGCAGTACTTC. Protein sequence: CASSVGLASSEQYF.

The genes are TRBV7-9 and TRBJ2-7; TRBD1 agrees at 10 bases. CDR1 and CDR2 (germline): SEHNR, FQNEAQ (reference sequence). V lost 5 bases to trimming and J lost 4 bases; unmatched junction nucleotides: 5. The CDR3 spans 14 residues. The CDR3 region is CASSRQGAEYEQYF. Written as DNA, the CDR3 is TGTGCCAGCAGCCGACAGGGGGCAGAATACGAGCAGTACTTC.

V usage is TRBV6-5 and J usage is TRBJ2-7; 7 bases match TRBD1. The germline V gene encodes CDR1 MNHEY and CDR2 SVGAGI. There are 14 residues in the CDR3. With V trimmed by 6 bases and J by 2 bases, 7 bases remained unmatched. Here the CDR3 reads CASRWDSLTYEQYF. The CDR3 DNA reads as TGTGCCAGCAGATGGGACAGCCTAACCTACGAGCAGTACTTC.

The chain is built from TRBV5-1 and TRBJ1-2, with TRBD1 identical over 7 bases. The CDR3 totals 15 residues. V was pared by 4 bases and J by 2 bases, with 8 bases of the junction left unmatched. Germline V gene lookup returns CDR1 SGHRS and CDR2 YFSETQ. The CDR3 DNA reads as TGCGCCAGCAGCCCAGGGGGGTATAGGAACTATGGCTACACCTTC. Its protein is CASSPGGYRNYGYTF.

The rearrangement joins TRBV15 to TRBJ2-7, with TRBD1 identical over 10 bases. CDR1 and CDR2 from the germline V gene are LNHNV and YYDKDF (reference sequence). CDR3 size: 15 residues. The V gene end was trimmed by 3 bases and the J gene end by 4 bases; junction bases not matched to a gene: 6. CDR3 region: CATSREPGQGYEQYF. For the CDR3, the DNA is TGTGCCACCAGCAGGGAACCGGGACAGGGGTACGAGCAGTACTTC. Full variable domain (outside the CDR3, taken from reference TRBV15 and TRBJ2-7): DAMVIQNPRYQVTQFGKPVTLSCSQTLNHNVMYWYQQKSSQAPKLLFHYYDKDFNNEADTPDNFQSRRPNTSFCFLDIRSPGLGDTAMYLCATSREPGQGYEQYFGPGTRLTVT.

The count of this clone is one. J is TRBJ2-7 and V is TRBV5-6, with 9 nucleotides matching TRBD1. In germline, CDR1 is SGHDT, CDR2 YYEEEE. This CDR3 region has 14 residues. The junction had 5 bases not matched to a gene; V was cut back by 2 bases and J by 5 bases. As DNA, the CDR3 is TGTGCCAGCAGCTTTGGGACAGGGCATGACGAGCAGTACTTC. Its protein is CASSFGTGHDEQYF.

The chain couples TRBV12-3 or TRBV12-4 to TRBJ2-7; TRBD1 is a possible D gene (5 bases). V lost 2 bases and J 8 bases, leaving 10 bases between the germline ends. The CDR3 is made up of 12 amino acids. CDR3 sequence reads: CASSLQGEQQYF. In nucleotides, the CDR3 is TGTGCCAGCAGTTTACAAGGGGAACAGCAGTACTTC.

The rearrangement links TRBV6-5 to TRBJ1-2; no clear D. Looked up from germline, CDR1 is MNHEY and CDR2 is SVGAGI. V was shortened by 2 bases and J by 4 bases, with 11 bases between the two germline ends. This CDR3 is built from 14 residues. The CDR3 region has the DNA TGTGCCAGCAGTTACGCTGCTGGAGGCTATGGCTACACCTTC. Amino acid sequence: CASSYAAGGYGYTF.

This chain connects TRBV6-5 to TRBJ2-1; the D gene is possibly TRBD2 (6 bases). CDR3 length: 12 amino acids. The V and J ends lost 8 bases and 12 bases respectively, with 17 bases between them. Germline V gene lookup returns CDR1 MNHEY and CDR2 SVGAGI. The CDR3 region has the DNA TGTGCCAGCCAGTCGGCGGGAAGTGGGCAGTTCTTC. Translating it yields CASQSAGSGQFF.

The rearrangement uses TRBV5-1 and TRBJ2-3, with D uncertain. This CDR3 is built from 13 residues. Germline values: CDR1 SGHRS, CDR2 YFSETQ. The V end lost 1 base, the J end lost 4 bases, and 7 bases lay between the germline ends. CDR3 amino acids: CASSLSLADTQYF. The CDR3 coding sequence is TGCGCCAGCAGCTTGAGTTTAGCAGATACGCAGTATTTT. The full variable domain, with the rest looked up from reference TRBV5-1 and TRBJ2-3, is KAGVTQTPRYLIKTRGQQVTLSCSPISGHRSVSWYQQTPGQGLQFLFEYFSETQRNKGNFPGRFSGRQFSNSRSEMNVSTLELGDSALYLCASSLSLADTQYFGPGTRLTVL.